The source of this T cell receptor (beta chain) is a study of early T cells in non-severe SARS-CoV-2 infection. At the level of the study: Unpaired chains resulted from sequencing bulk RNA of unsorted whole blood. The study's findings and limits: Matching against VDJdb likely underestimated virus-specific expansions, favoring anti-spike CD8.

Concerning this clonotype: Its antigen remains unidentified.

Individual cDNA molecules received unique molecular identifiers during library preparation. TCRdb re-derived calls from the 5' RACE reads in MiXCR, one entry per CDR3 protein. The data contain roughly 75,000 distinct CDR3 sequences, roughly 9.6% of them seen just once; the ten biggest clones take up 4.5% to 5%. V lost 1 base and J lost 4, with 11 bases in between. The germline gives CDR1 SGHRS, CDR2 YFSETQ. The CDR3 totals 14 residues. This chain connects TRBV5-1 to TRBJ1-1, with D tentatively TRBD1 (5 bases). The sample comprised whole blood. The source of this sequence is an adult who was a healthcare worker with PCR-confirmed SARS-CoV-2 infection or an uninfected control (not recorded which). DNA of the CDR3: TGCGCCAGCAGCTTGCCCGGGACCCTCACTGAAGCTTTCTTT. Its translation is CASSLPGTLTEAFF.